These 32 T cell receptor beta chains were all obtained from the same sample, sequenced in a study of blood T cell repertoires in COVID-19. Repertoires were generated with immunoSEQ multiplex PCR, while TCRdb's copy carries only in-frame clones and drops some. The sample has tens of thousands of clones, about nine tenths seen once. The sample taken for sequencing was peripheral blood. These TCRs come from a man aged 65 to 85 with active or convalescent COVID-19.

This chain connects TRBV30 to TRBJ1-4; TRBD1 is a possible D gene (6 bases). Germline-derived CDR1 and CDR2 are GTSNPN and SVGIG (reference sequence). This CDR3 is built from 15 residues. V lost 0 bases and J 5 bases, leaving 13 bases between the germline ends. The DNA for the CDR3 is TGTGCCTGGAGTGTAGGGCAGGGGCGAAATGAAAAACTGTTTTTT. It yields the protein CAWSVGQGRNEKLFF.

The chain joins TRBV11-2 to TRBJ1-2, with TRBD1 matching 7 bases. Germline lookup yields CDR1 SGHAT and CDR2 FQNNGV. There are 13 residues in the CDR3. V was pared by 4 bases and J by 8 bases, with 7 bases of the junction left unmatched. Written as DNA, the CDR3 is TGTGCCAGCAGCTCTAGAGGGGGCTTCGGCTACACCTTC. Translated, it gives CASSSRGGFGYTF. Supplemented by reference TRBV11-2 and TRBJ1-2, the full variable domain reads EAGVAQSPRYKIIEKRQSVAFWCNPISGHATLYWYQQILGQGPKLLIQFQNNGVVDDSQLPKDRFSAERLKGVDSTLKIQPAKLEDSAVYLCASSSRGGFGYTFGSGTRLTVV.

The chain couples TRBV11-3 to TRBJ2-3; TRBD2 is a possible D gene (6 bases). The CDR3 is made up of 13 amino acids. Germline loops: CDR1 SGHNT, CDR2 YENEEA. V lost 8 bases to trimming and J lost 2 bases, with 11 bases between them. CDR3 DNA sequence: TGTGCCAGCCCTAGCGAAGCCACAGATACGCAGTATTTT. Translating gives CASPSEATDTQYF.

J is TRBJ1-4 and V is TRBV6-5, with a possible D match to TRBD1 (5 bases). Germline CDR1 is MNHEY and CDR2 is SVGAGI. The V gene lost 8 bases and the J gene lost 8 bases, with 21 bases spanning the gap. The CDR3 is 15 residues long. The DNA of the CDR3 is TGTGCCAGCCGATGGGGGAGGGGCCCCTTGGAAAAACTGTTTTTT. Its translation is CASRWGRGPLEKLFF.

The chain employs TRBV28 and TRBJ2-7; D is perhaps TRBD1 (6 bases). V dropped 6 bases and J dropped 3 bases, with 15 bases sitting between them. The CDR3 length is 14 residues. CDR1 is MDHEN, CDR2 SYDVKM, per germline. CDR3 DNA sequence: TGTGCCAGCAGACCGCACAACAGGGTCTACGAGCAGTACTTC. Translating gives CASRPHNRVYEQYF.

This rearrangement joins TRBV5-1 to TRBJ2-7; possible D gene TRBD2, 6 bases. Trimming stripped 4 bases from V and 1 base from J, with 24 bases between. Germline CDR1 SGHRS, CDR2 YFSETQ. CDR3 length: 18 residues. CDR3 sequence reads: CASSKATDIGGISYEQYF. The CDR3 DNA reads as TGCGCCAGCAGCAAAGCAACCGACATCGGGGGTATATCCTACGAGCAGTACTTC.

The chain combines TRBV7-9 with TRBJ2-2; D ambiguous. V lost 5 bases, J lost 3 bases, and 13 bases lay in between. The V gene's germline CDR1 is SEHNR and CDR2 FQNEAQ (reference sequence). This CDR3 comprises 15 residues. CDR3 coding DNA: TGTGCCAGCAGCCCCCGGGTGCTCCACACCGGGGAGCTGTTTTTT. Translation: CASSPRVLHTGELFF.

The V call is TRBV6-6, the J call TRBJ2-7, with D possibly TRBD2 on 6 matching bases. CDR1 and CDR2 (germline): MNHNY, SVGAGI (reference sequence). Trimming cost V 8 bases and J 0 bases, with 11 bases left between them. The CDR3 extends over 13 amino acids. The CDR3 nucleotides are TGTGCCAGCCGTCGGACTAACTCCTACGAGCAGTACTTC. It specifies CASRRTNSYEQYF.

V is TRBV19 and J is TRBJ2-5; TRBD1 agrees at 8 bases. Per the germline V gene, CDR1 is LNHDA and CDR2 is SQIVND (reference sequence). This CDR3 contains 15 residues. The trim removed 0 bases at V and 4 bases at J, leaving 4 bases unmatched. The CDR3 here is CASSIDRTGRETQYF. Here the CDR3 DNA reads TGTGCCAGTAGTATAGATAGGACAGGGAGAGAGACCCAGTACTTC.

CDR3 region: CATRGGMNTEAFF. The DNA for the CDR3 is TGTGCCACGCGGGGGGGTATGAACACTGAAGCTTTCTTT. V gene TRBV6-6 combines with J gene TRBJ1-1; possibly TRBD1 for D (5 bases). CDR3 length: 13 amino acids. The germline CDR1 and CDR2 sequences are MNHNY and SVGAGI (reference sequence). Trimming cost V 10 bases and J 0 bases, with 12 bases left between them.

The chain recombines TRBV29-1 with TRBJ1-2; D may be TRBD1 (6 bases). The V end was cut by 8 bases, the J end by 2 bases, with 12 bases between. This CDR3 is 12 amino acids long. The germline CDR1 and CDR2 sequences are SQVTM and ANQGSEA. The CDR3 DNA sequence: TGCAGCACTACAGGGACAAACTATGGCTACACCTTC. It yields the protein CSTTGTNYGYTF.

This sequence joins TRBV28 and TRBJ1-5; D possibly corresponds to TRBD1 (6 bases). Per germline, CDR1 MDHEN and CDR2 SYDVKM. The CDR3 runs to 13 residues. Trimming cost V 6 bases and J 7 bases, with 13 bases left between them. The CDR3 spells CASRPQGRQPQHF. CDR3 coding DNA: TGTGCCAGCAGACCACAGGGACGACAGCCCCAGCATTTT.

This clone has more than one count but fewer than ten. The same CDR3 also results from other DNA sequences found in this sample. V gene TRBV7-3 combines with J gene TRBJ2-1; 9 bases fit TRBD2. This CDR3 is 16 amino acids long. In germline, CDR1 is SGHTA, CDR2 FQGTGA. V lost 0 bases, J lost 4 bases, and 4 bases stayed unmatched. The CDR3 DNA reads as TGTGCCAGCAGCTTAACATCTAGCGGGACATACAATGAGCAGTTCTTC. Its protein is CASSLTSSGTYNEQFF.

This chain links TRBV18 with TRBJ2-2; 7 bases are shared with TRBD1. The trim removed 3 bases at V and 4 bases at J, leaving 14 bases unmatched. CDR3 size: 18 residues. Germline V lookup: CDR1 KGHSH, CDR2 LQKENI. The CDR3 nucleotides are TGTGCCAGCTCACCCTTAAATCTCGCGACAGGGAGCACCGGGGAGCTGTTTTTT. Translated, it gives CASSPLNLATGSTGELFF. The full variable domain, its missing parts supplied by reference TRBV18 and TRBJ2-2, is NAGVMQNPRHLVRRRGQEARLRCSPMKGHSHVYWYRQLPEEGLKFMVYLQKENIIDESGMPKERFSAEFPKEGPSILRIQQVVRGDSAAYFCASSPLNLATGSTGELFFGEGSRLTVL.

This chain uses TRBV6-5 with TRBJ1-4, with a possible D match to TRBD1 (6 bases). Trimming stripped 7 bases from V and 3 bases from J, with 15 bases between. Germline lookup yields CDR1 MNHEY and CDR2 SVGAGI. The length of the CDR3 is 15 residues. The DNA of the CDR3 is TGTGCCAGCATAGAATCAGGGGTGGCTAATGAAAAACTGTTTTTT. This sequence encodes CASIESGVANEKLFF.

The J gene is TRBJ1-3, the V gene TRBV14; the D is unclear. The CDR3 has 15 amino acids. CDR1 is SGHDN, CDR2 FVKESK, per germline. Trimming stripped 3 bases from V and 0 bases from J, with 9 bases between. CDR3 nucleotides: TGTGCCAGCAGCCACCGGGGATCCTCTGGAAACACCATATATTTT. Translating it yields CASSHRGSSGNTIYF.

The chain has TRBV28 and TRBJ1-6; D is perhaps TRBD1 (6 bases). The CDR3 totals 15 residues. With 6 bases removed from V and 9 bases from J, the gap between germline ends came to 18 bases. Germline V gene data show CDR1 as MDHEN and CDR2 as SYDVKM. DNA for the CDR3: TGTGCCAGCAGCCGACCGACAGGCCTAATTTCACCCCTCCACTTT. Amino acids: CASSRPTGLISPLHF.

This sequence joins TRBV18 and TRBJ1-3; tentatively, D is TRBD1 (6 bases). The CDR3 loop spans 16 amino acids. The V end was cut by 6 bases, the J end by 0 bases, with 15 bases between. Germline values: CDR1 KGHSH, CDR2 LQKENI. The CDR3 sequence: CASSRDRDTSGNTIYF. CDR3 sequence (DNA): TGTGCCAGCTCTCGCGACCGGGACACCTCTGGAAACACCATATATTTT. Complete variable domain (other parts from reference TRBV18 and TRBJ1-3): NAGVMQNPRHLVRRRGQEARLRCSPMKGHSHVYWYRQLPEEGLKFMVYLQKENIIDESGMPKERFSAEFPKEGPSILRIQQVVRGDSAAYFCASSRDRDTSGNTIYFGEGSWLTVV.

CDR3 nucleotide sequence: TGTGCCAGCAGGCAACAAGGAGCTACCCAGGGCTATGGCTACACCTTC. This codes for CASRQQGATQGYGYTF. The chain employs TRBV28 and TRBJ1-2; weak D call: TRBD1 (5 bases). The CDR3 covers 16 residues. Germline loops: CDR1 MDHEN, CDR2 SYDVKM. V was pared by 6 bases and J by 4 bases, with 21 bases between.

This chain links TRBV7-9 with TRBJ2-5, with 9 bases lining up with TRBD1. The length of the CDR3 is 15 residues. Germline V gene data show CDR1 as SEHNR and CDR2 as FQNEAQ (reference sequence). Trimming at V came to 3 bases and at J to 5 bases, leaving 7 bases not matched to a gene. CDR3 bases: TGTGCCAGCAGCTTCTACAGGGGGCTCGGTGAGACCCAGTACTTC. Translated, it gives CASSFYRGLGETQYF.

This clone was seen only a few times. This chain uses TRBV28 with TRBJ2-3, with 9 positions matching TRBD2. The CDR3 contains 19 residues. V trimming: 0 bases; J trimming: 3 bases; junction bases outside the gene matches: 13. Germline V lookup: CDR1 MDHEN, CDR2 SYDVKM. This chain's CDR3 is CASSLWTAWSGRRTDTQYF. The DNA of the CDR3 is TGTGCCAGCAGTTTATGGACGGCATGGAGCGGGAGGAGGACAGATACGCAGTATTTT.

As to this clone: The junction does not match germline at one end; this may be a read error. The chain links TRBV6-4 to TRBJ2-1; D might be TRBD1 (6 bases). CDR3 length: 13 amino acids. The germline CDR1 and CDR2 sequences are MRHNA and SNTAGT. This CDR3 is CAGRRTVYNEQFF. The CDR3 DNA sequence: TGTGCCGGCAGAAGGACAGTCTACAATGAGCAGTTCTTC.

The gene calls are TRBV30 and TRBJ1-3, with D hard to call. The CDR3 runs 16 residues. The germline V gene has CDR1 GTSNPN and CDR2 SVGIG (reference sequence). V was shortened by 0 bases and J by 0 bases, with 12 bases between the two germline ends. For the CDR3, the DNA is TGTGCCTGGAGTGTACTGGGCATTCTCTCTGGAAACACCATATATTTT. The encoded protein is CAWSVLGILSGNTIYF. The full variable domain, completed using reference TRBV30 and TRBJ1-3, is SQTIHQWPATLVQPVGSPLSLECTVEGTSNPNLYWYRQAAGRGLQLLFYSVGIGQISSEVPQNLSASRPQDRQFILSSKKLLLSDSGFYLCAWSVLGILSGNTIYFGEGSWLTVV.

This clone occurred a few times. The chain couples TRBV14 to TRBJ1-1, with D possibly TRBD1 on 5 matching bases. This CDR3 has 13 amino acids. Trimming pared 2 bases from V and 1 base from J, leaving 5 bases between. The germline gives CDR1 SGHDN, CDR2 FVKESK. The CDR3 loop reads CASSQQGNTEAFF. CDR3 bases: TGTGCCAGCAGCCAACAGGGGAACACTGAAGCTTTCTTT.

This clone was observed once. The chain has TRBV30 and TRBJ2-5; tentatively, D is TRBD2 (5 bases). CDR3 length: 12 amino acids. V was pared by 4 bases and J by 5 bases, with 11 bases between. CDR1 is GTSNPN and CDR2 is SVGIG in the germline V gene (reference sequence). The CDR3 loop reads CAWKVSGETQYF. The CDR3 DNA is TGTGCCTGGAAGGTCTCGGGGGAGACCCAGTACTTC.

CDR3 in amino acids: CATSRRTGGQYEQYF. DNA of the CDR3: TGTGCCACCAGCAGAAGGACAGGAGGCCAATACGAGCAGTACTTC. The chain recombines TRBV15 with TRBJ2-7; 7 bases line up with TRBD1. The CDR3 consists of 15 residues. In germline, CDR1 is LNHNV, CDR2 YYDKDF (reference sequence). V was clipped by 2 bases and J by 4 bases; unmatched bases: 8. Full variable domain (missing parts from reference TRBV15 and TRBJ2-7): DAMVIQNPRYQVTQFGKPVTLSCSQTLNHNVMYWYQQKSSQAPKLLFHYYDKDFNNEADTPDNFQSRRPNTSFCFLDIRSPGLGDTAMYLCATSRRTGGQYEQYFGPGTRLTVT.

This clone was counted only a few times. The chain recombines TRBV5-1 with TRBJ2-5; 7 positions agree with TRBD2. The CDR3 is 14 amino acids. V lost 4 bases, J lost 5 bases, and 8 bases stayed unmatched. Per germline, CDR1 SGHRS and CDR2 YFSETQ. The CDR3 region is CASSQWTSRETQYF. Written as DNA, the CDR3 is TGCGCCAGCAGCCAATGGACTAGTAGGGAGACCCAGTACTTC.

This clone was counted between two and nine times. The gene calls are TRBV9 and TRBJ2-1, with D unclear. This CDR3 has 12 amino acids. V was cut by 3 bases and J by 8 bases, with 9 bases left in between. Looked up from germline, CDR1 is SGDLS and CDR2 is YYNGEE. The CDR3 bases are TGTGCCAGCAGCGGCTCTCCAGATGAGCAGTTCTTC. Protein: CASSGSPDEQFF.

The chain is built from TRBV28 and TRBJ2-7; 9 bases are a match to TRBD2. From germline, CDR1 is MDHEN and CDR2 SYDVKM. This CDR3 contains 15 residues. Trimming cost V 3 bases and J 7 bases; bases outside gene matches: 10. This CDR3 is CASSFLAGALGEQYF. In DNA form, the CDR3 reads TGTGCCAGCAGTTTTTTAGCGGGAGCGCTTGGAGAGCAGTACTTC.

This clone was seen only a few times. The chain carries TRBV9 and TRBJ2-7; TRBD1 agrees at 9 bases. From germline, CDR1 is SGDLS and CDR2 YYNGEE. The CDR3 sequence is 15 residues long. V dropped 2 bases and J dropped 4; count of bases not matched to a gene: 7. CDR3 in amino acids: CASSVSGQGFYEQYF. CDR3 nucleotides: TGTGCCAGCAGCGTGAGTGGACAGGGGTTTTACGAGCAGTACTTC. The full variable domain, in which reference TRBV9 and TRBJ2-7 provide the parts outside the CDR3, is DSGVTQTPKHLITATGQRVTLRCSPRSGDLSVYWYQQSLDQGLQFLIQYYNGEERAKGNILERFSAQQFPDLHSELNLSSLELGDSALYFCASSVSGQGFYEQYFGPGTRLTVT.

The chain is built from TRBV5-1 and TRBJ1-1; weak D call: TRBD1 (5 bases). Germline assignment: CDR1 SGHRS and CDR2 YFSETQ. The V end was cut by 0 bases, the J end by 3 bases, with 9 bases between. The CDR3 contains 14 residues. The CDR3 is CASSLETADTEAFF. DNA for the CDR3: TGCGCCAGCAGCTTGGAGACAGCAGACACTGAAGCTTTCTTT.

V usage is TRBV7-2 and J usage is TRBJ2-2, with 11 bases lining up with TRBD2. The CDR3 contains 19 residues. Germline-derived CDR1 and CDR2 are SGHTA and FQGNSA. Losses at the gene ends were 1 base for V and 2 bases for J; bases not matched to a gene: 9. CDR3 sequence: CASSLGVSGRASNTGELFF. CDR3 in DNA: TGTGCCAGCAGCTTAGGAGTTAGCGGGAGGGCCTCAAACACCGGGGAGCTGTTTTTT.